This TCR beta chain was identified during a study of cytotoxic CD8 clonotypes in ibrutinib-treated CLL. The study's findings and limits: Higher circulating CD8+ T-cell counts strongly accompanied higher baseline clonality, above age-matched healthy donors. Few clonotypes were public, and these shrank or held steady under treatment.

The planned depth of sequencing spanned 1 in 200,000 to 1 in 1 million T cells. Method: immunoSEQ multiplex PCR; TCRdb's copy keeps in-frame clones and lacks some. Seen here are fewer than 300,000 clones, roughly 76% observed once, and the top ten hold roughly 5.7%. V was cut by 1 base and J by 6 bases, with 9 bases left in between. The CDR3 loop spans 14 amino acids. Germline V CDR1 and CDR2: SGHTA, FQGNSA. A note on this clone: Its antigen is unidentified.

Material: PBMCs, obtained at disease progression, from a patient treated with ibrutinib. The TCR sequence derives from a human donor with chronic lymphocytic leukemia. This chain uses TRBV7-2 with TRBJ2-2, with a possible D match to TRBD1 (6 bases). This CDR3 reads CASSLDQGPGELFF. CDR3 in DNA: TGTGCCAGCAGCTTAGACCAGGGGCCCGGGGAGCTGTTTTTT.